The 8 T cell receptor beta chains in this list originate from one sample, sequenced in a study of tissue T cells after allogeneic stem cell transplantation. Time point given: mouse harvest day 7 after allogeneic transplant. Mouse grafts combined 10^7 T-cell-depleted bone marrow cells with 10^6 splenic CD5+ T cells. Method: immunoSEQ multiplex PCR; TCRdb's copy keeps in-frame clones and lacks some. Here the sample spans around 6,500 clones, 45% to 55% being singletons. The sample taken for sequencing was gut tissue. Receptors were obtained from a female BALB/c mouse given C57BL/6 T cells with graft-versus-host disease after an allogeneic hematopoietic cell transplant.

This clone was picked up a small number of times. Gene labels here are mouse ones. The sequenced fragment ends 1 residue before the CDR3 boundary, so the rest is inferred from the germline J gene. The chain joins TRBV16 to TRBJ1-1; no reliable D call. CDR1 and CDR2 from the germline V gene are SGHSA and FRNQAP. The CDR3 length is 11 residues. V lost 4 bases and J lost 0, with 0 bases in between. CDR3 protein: CASSSNTEVFF. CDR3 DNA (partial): TGTGCAAGCAGCTCAAACACAGAAGTCTTC.

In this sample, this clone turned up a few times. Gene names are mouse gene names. The CDR3 is CASRGHSSYEQYF. Partial CDR3 DNA: TGTGCCAGCAGGGGACATAGCTCCTATGAACAGTAC. This chain connects TRBV26 to TRBJ2-7; possibly TRBD1 for D (6 bases). The read is 1 residue too short to cover the CDR3 end, so that end is filled in from the germline J gene. The CDR3 is made up of 13 amino acids. CDR1 is KGHPV, CDR2 FQNQEV, per germline (reference sequence). V lost 6 bases and J lost 0, with 9 bases in between.

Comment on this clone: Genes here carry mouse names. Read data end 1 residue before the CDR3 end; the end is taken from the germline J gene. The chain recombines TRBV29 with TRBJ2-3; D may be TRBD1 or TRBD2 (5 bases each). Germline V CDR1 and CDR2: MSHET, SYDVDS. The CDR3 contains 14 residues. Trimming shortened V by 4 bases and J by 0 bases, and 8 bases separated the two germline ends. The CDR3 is CASSSGGSAETLYF. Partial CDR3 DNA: TGTGCTAGCAGTTCCGGGGGTAGTGCAGAAACGCTGTAT.

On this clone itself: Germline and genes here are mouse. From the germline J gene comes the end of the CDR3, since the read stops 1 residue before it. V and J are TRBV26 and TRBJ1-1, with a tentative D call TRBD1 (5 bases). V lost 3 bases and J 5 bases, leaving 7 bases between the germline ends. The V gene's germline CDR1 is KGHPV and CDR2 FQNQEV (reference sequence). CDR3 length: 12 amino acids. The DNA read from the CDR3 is TGTGCCAGCAGTCTTGGGGGGACAGAAGTCTTC. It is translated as CASSLGGTEVF. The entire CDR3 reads CASSLGGTEVFF. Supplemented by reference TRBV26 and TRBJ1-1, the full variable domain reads NSKVIQTPRYLVKGQGQKAKMRCIPEKGHPVVFWYQQNKNNEFKFLINFQNQEVLQQIDMTEKRFSAECPSNSPCSLEIQSSEAGDSALYLCASSLGGTEVFFGKGTRLTVV.

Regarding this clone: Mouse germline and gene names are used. The part of the CDR3 DNA that was read is TGTGCCAGCAGTCGCCCGGAATACTTTTCCAACGAAAGATTATTT. Translated: CASSRPEYFSNERLF. The whole CDR3 sequence reads CASSRPEYFSNERLFF. The chain combines TRBV26 with TRBJ1-4; unclear D gene. The read ends 1 residue before the CDR3 terminus; that terminus is restored from the germline J gene. Trimming shortened V by 4 bases and J by 0 bases, and 12 bases separated the two germline ends. There are 16 residues in the CDR3. CDR1 and CDR2 from the germline V gene are KGHPV and FQNQEV (reference sequence).

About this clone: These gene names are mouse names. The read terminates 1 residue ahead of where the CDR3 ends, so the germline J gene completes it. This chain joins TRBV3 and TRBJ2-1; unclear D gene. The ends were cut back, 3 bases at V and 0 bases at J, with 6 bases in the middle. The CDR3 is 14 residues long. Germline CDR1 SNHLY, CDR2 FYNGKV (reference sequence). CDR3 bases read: TGTGCCAGCAGCTTGAGGAGTAACTATGCTGAGCAGTTC. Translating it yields CASSLRSNYAEQF. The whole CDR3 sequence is CASSLRSNYAEQFF.

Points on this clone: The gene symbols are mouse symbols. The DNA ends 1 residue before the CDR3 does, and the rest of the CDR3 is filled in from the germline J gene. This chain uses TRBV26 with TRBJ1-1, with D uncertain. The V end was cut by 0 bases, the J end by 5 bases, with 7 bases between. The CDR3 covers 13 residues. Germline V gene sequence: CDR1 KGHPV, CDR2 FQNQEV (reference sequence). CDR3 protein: CASSLSRPTEVFF. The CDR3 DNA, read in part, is TGTGCCAGCAGTCTGTCGAGGCCTACAGAAGTCTTC.

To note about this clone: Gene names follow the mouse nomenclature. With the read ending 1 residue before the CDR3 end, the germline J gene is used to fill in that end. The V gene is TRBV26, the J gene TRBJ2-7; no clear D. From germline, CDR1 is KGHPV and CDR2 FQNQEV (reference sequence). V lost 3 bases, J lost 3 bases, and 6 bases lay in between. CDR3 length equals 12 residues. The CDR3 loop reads CASSLHIYEQYF. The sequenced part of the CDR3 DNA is TGTGCCAGCAGTCTTCACATCTATGAACAGTAC.